This T cell receptor beta chain was identified during a study of cytomegalovirus exposure and HLA in healthy donors. Across the whole study: For the approximately 410 genotyped donors, about 79% fell within the Caucasian-associated ancestry cluster.

Study-level findings and limits: Earlier analysis found most TCR beta V segments productive about 90% or about 30% of the time. Trimming of TCR beta V- and J-genes showed a link, identified in a later analysis, to a missense DCLRE1C variant. A few chains tied to CMV proved CMV antigen-specific in vitro.

Worth noting for this clone: The antigen is not known.

Germline CDR1 and CDR2: MNHNS and SASEGT. The CDR3 is made up of 13 amino acids. V was clipped by 5 bases and J by 0 bases, with 7 bases between them. Primers included in the PCR were 60 Vbeta and 13 Jbeta primers. TCRdb's copy holds only in-frame clones and misses some; the assay was immunoSEQ multiplex PCR. The sample shows over 65,000 clones, around 79% of them seen only once. The receptor comes from a woman aged 25 to 45 in good health and CMV-seropositive. The specimen was PBMCs. J is TRBJ1-2 and V is TRBV6-1; D is uncertain. In nucleotides, the CDR3 is TGTGCCAGCAGTCGGGATCCTAACTATGGCTACACCTTC. Protein product: CASSRDPNYGYTF.